Listed below are T cell receptor beta chains from one sample, sequenced in a study of blood T cell repertoires in COVID-19. Profiled with immunoSEQ multiplex PCR; TCRdb holds only in-frame clones, not every one. The profile shows 250,000 to 350,000 clones, about 89% of them singletons. Sequencing used peripheral blood. Receptors originate from a man aged 25-40 years with acute or convalescent COVID-19. CDR3s include the opening cysteine and the closing phenylalanine or tryptophan. A D gene is named only where the DNA matches it firmly.

J gene: TRBJ2-7
V gene: TRBV7-8
D gene: TRBD1
CDR3 protein: CASSTRDRASEQYF
CDR3 DNA: TGTGCCAGCAGCACAAGGGACAGGGCCTCCGAGCAGTACTTC

J gene: TRBJ2-6
V gene: TRBV10-3
D gene: NA
CDR3 protein: CAISESWGFGANVLTF
CDR3 DNA: TGTGCCATCAGTGAGTCGTGGGGCTTTGGGGCCAACGTCCTGACTTTC

J gene: TRBJ1-4
V gene: TRBV18
D gene: NA
CDR3 protein: CASSRRGGGNEKLFF
CDR3 DNA: TGTGCCAGCTCACGGCGCGGGGGCGGGAACGAAAAACTGTTTTTT

J gene: TRBJ2-2
V gene: TRBV18
D gene: TRBD1
CDR3 protein: CASSPSGTGVTGELFF
CDR3 DNA: TGTGCCAGCTCACCGAGCGGGACAGGGGTGACCGGGGAGCTGTTTTTT

J gene: TRBJ2-5
V gene: TRBV30
D gene: TRBD2
CDR3 protein: CAWTFTSGGRETQYF
CDR3 DNA: TGTGCCTGGACCTTCACTAGCGGTGGGAGAGAGACCCAGTACTTC

J gene: TRBJ1-1
V gene: TRBV14
D gene: NA
CDR3 protein: CASSQAPFAEAFF
CDR3 DNA: TGTGCCAGCAGCCAAGCCCCCTTCGCTGAAGCTTTCTTT

J gene: TRBJ2-5
V gene: TRBV5-4
D gene: TRBD1
CDR3 protein: CASSLGGTDQETQYF
CDR3 DNA: TGTGCCAGCAGCTTGGGGGGGACAGACCAAGAGACCCAGTACTTC

J gene: TRBJ2-3
V gene: TRBV29-1
D gene: NA
CDR3 protein: CSVGVVSTDTQYF
CDR3 DNA: TGCAGCGTCGGGGTGGTAAGCACAGATACGCAGTATTTT

J gene: TRBJ2-2
V gene: TRBV5-1
D gene: NA
CDR3 protein: CASSLGQNTGELFF
CDR3 DNA: TGCGCCAGCAGCCTCGGACAGAACACCGGGGAGCTGTTTTTT

J gene: TRBJ2-3
V gene: TRBV18
D gene: TRBD1
CDR3 protein: CASSHGTGGTDTQYF
CDR3 DNA: TGTGCCAGCTCACACGGGACAGGGGGAACCGATACGCAGTATTTT

J gene: TRBJ1-5
V gene: TRBV3-1/TRBV3-2
D gene: NA
CDR3 protein: CASSHGLGQPQHF
CDR3 DNA: TGTGCCAGCAGCCACGGACTGGGACAGCCCCAGCATTTT